This T cell receptor beta chain is drawn from a study of a mutant IDH1 vaccine in newly diagnosed glioma. Study conclusions and caveats: Among patients, roughly 94% showed immune responses induced by the vaccine.

The CDR3 sequence is 15 residues long. Germline V gene data show CDR1 as MNHEY and CDR2 as SVGAGI. Trimming shortened V by 0 bases and J by 9 bases, and 17 bases separated the two germline ends. Some clones are missing from TCRdb's copy, which holds only in-frame ones; the method was immunoSEQ multiplex PCR. The sample gives roughly 50,000 clones, roughly 80% of which show up once; 6.5% to 7.5% is in the top ten. The time point was: week 35, safety follow-up. A 20-mer mutant IDH1 peptide at 300 ug was injected subcutaneously with topical imiquimod. This clone was recorded only once. Antigen: not known.

The sample here was PBMCs, taken from a glioma patient whose treatment included an IDH1 peptide vaccine. This clonotype was sampled from a man aged 35-49 years with glioma. The V call is TRBV6-5, the J call TRBJ2-5; possible D gene TRBD1, 5 bases. CDR3 nucleotide sequence: TGTGCCAGCAGTTACTCAGGGGTCAGACTGCGTCCCCAGTACTTC. Translation gives CASSYSGVRLRPQYF.